This TCR beta chain was sequenced in a study of shared clonotypes between healthy human individuals. The sample holds a few counts of this clone. Its antigen is still unknown. Germline lookup yields CDR1 KGHSH and CDR2 LQKENI. V trimming: 3 bases; J trimming: 10 bases; junction bases outside the gene matches: 10. This CDR3 has 16 amino acids. Samples underwent the assay at deep level. In the original analysis: Filtering of immunoSEQ junctional sequences could not match full-length read filtering. Only in-frame clones appear in the TCRdb table, and some are missing; sequencing was by immunoSEQ multiplex PCR. That table supplies the V and J calls and clone size; D and trimming were determined from the DNA. The data hold some 530,000 clones, with about 85% observed a single time. Genomic DNA came from about 95 million PBMCs in unsorted samples. Study-level results: Sequencing depth was expected to influence donor clonotype sharing.

Sequencing was done on a sample of PBMCs. The J gene is TRBJ2-1, the V gene TRBV18; 12 bases match TRBD1. This sequence originates from a woman between 35 and 50 years old in good health. Some clones in this sample may be carry-over from other donors' samples. The CDR3, as DNA: TGTGCCAGCTCACCCGCCGGGACAGGGGGCTTAAGAGAGCAGTTCTTC. This encodes CASSPAGTGGLREQFF.